This T cell receptor beta chain is drawn from a study of identical twins. Template switching created a universal primer site, and the cDNA included unique molecular identifiers. TCRdb called the 5' RACE reads again in MiXCR, with one record for every CDR3 protein. Among 240,000 or so distinct CDR3 sequences, roughly a tenth were seen once, and the ten largest hold more than 8%. Study-level results: Monozygotic twins shared more out-of-frame TCR alpha than recombination models predicted. These conclusions were based on statistical analysis (cross-sectional, not following the same donors).

CDR1 is MDHEN and CDR2 is SYDVKM in the germline V gene. CDR3 length: 11 amino acids. In its sample, this clonotype was seen a few times. Its specificity is unknown. V is TRBV28 and J is TRBJ1-1; D is uncertain. Specimen: memory T cells sorted from blood. The sequence was obtained from a man aged 50-59 years in good health. The CDR3 DNA reads TGTGTCGTCGTTGGGGACACTGAAGCTTTCTTT. Translating it yields CVVVGDTEAFF.